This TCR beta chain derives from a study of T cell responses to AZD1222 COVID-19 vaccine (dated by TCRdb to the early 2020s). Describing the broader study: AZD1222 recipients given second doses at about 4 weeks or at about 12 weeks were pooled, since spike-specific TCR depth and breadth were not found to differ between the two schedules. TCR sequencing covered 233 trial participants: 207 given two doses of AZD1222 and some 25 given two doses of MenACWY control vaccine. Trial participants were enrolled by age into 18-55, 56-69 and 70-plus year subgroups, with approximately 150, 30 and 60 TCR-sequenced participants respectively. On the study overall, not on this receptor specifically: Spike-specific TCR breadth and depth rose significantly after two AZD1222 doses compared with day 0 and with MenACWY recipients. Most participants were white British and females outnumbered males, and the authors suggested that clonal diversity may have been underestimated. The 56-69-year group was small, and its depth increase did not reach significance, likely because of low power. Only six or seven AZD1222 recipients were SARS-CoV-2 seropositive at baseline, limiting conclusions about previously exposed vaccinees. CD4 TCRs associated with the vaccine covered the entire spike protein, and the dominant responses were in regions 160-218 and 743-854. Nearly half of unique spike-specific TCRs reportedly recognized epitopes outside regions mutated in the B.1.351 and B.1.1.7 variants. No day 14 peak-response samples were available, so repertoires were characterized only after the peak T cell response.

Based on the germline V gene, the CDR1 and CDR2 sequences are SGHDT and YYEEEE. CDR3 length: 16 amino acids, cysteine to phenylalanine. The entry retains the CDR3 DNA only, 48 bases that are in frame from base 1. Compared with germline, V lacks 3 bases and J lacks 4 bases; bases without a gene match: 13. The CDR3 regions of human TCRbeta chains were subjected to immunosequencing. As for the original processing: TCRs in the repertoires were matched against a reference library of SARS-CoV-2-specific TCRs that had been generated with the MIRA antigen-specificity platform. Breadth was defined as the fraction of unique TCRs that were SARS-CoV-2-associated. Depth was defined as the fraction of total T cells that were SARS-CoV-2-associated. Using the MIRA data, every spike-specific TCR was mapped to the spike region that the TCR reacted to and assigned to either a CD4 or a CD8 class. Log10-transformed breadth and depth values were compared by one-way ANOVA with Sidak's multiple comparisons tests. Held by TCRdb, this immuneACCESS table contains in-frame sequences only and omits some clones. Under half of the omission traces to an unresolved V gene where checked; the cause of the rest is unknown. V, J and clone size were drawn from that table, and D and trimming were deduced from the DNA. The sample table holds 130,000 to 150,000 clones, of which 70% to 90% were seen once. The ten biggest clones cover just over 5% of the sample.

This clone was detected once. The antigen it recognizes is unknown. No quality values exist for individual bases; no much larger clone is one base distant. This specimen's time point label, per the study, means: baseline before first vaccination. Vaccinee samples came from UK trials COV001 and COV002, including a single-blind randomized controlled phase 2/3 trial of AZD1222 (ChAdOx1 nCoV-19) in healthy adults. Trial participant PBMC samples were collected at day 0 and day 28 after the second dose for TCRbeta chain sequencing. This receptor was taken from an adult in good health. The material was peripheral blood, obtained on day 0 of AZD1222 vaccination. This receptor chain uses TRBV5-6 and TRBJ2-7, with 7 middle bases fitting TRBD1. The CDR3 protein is CASSSLGRGKPYEQYF. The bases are TGTGCCAGCAGCTCCCTCGGCAGGGGGAAACCATACGAGCAGTACTTC. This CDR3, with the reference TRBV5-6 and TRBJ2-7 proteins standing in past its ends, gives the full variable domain DAGVTQSPTHLIKTRGQQVTLRCSPKSGHDTVSWYQQALGQGPQFIFQYYEEEERQRGNFPDRFSGHQFPNYSSELNVNALLLGDSALYLCASSSLGRGKPYEQYFGPGTRLTVT.